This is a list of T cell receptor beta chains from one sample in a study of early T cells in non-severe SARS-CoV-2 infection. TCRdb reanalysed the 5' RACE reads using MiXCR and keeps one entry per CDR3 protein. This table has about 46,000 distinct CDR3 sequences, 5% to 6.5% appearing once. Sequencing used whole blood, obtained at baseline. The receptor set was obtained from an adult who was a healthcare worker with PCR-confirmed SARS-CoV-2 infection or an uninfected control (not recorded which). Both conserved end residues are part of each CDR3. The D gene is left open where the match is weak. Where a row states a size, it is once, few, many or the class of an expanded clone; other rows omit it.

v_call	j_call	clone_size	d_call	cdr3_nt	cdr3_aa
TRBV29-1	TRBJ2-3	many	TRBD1	TGCAGCGTTGCTTCCGGGACAGATAGCACAGATACGCAGTATTTT	CSVASGTDSTDTQYF
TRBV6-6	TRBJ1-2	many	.	TGTGCCAGCACCCCAGACAGATTCTACACCTTC	CASTPDRFYTF
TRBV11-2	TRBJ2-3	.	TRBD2	TGTGCCAGCAGCTTAAGAGGGCCCAGCGGGACCCCTAGCACAGATACGCAGTATTTT	CASSLRGPSGTPSTDTQYF
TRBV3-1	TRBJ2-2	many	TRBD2	TGTGCCAGCAGTCCCGCGGGACTAGCGACTGCCGGGGAGCTGTTTTTT	CASSPAGLATAGELFF
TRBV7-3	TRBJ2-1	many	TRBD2	TGTGCCAGCAGCTTACTAGCGGGCTCCTACAATGAGCAGTTCTTC	CASSLLAGSYNEQFF
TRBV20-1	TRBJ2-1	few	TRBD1	TGCAGTGCACCCGACAGGGGGCGAATGAATGAGCAGTTCTTC	CSAPDRGRMNEQFF
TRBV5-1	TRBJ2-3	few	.	TGCGCCAGCAGCTTTAAGGGTCCTGATGCAGATACGCAGTATTTT	CASSFKGPDADTQYF
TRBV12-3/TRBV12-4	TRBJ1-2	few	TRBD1	TGTGCCAGCAGTCCCCAGGGGGCTGGCTACACCTTC	CASSPQGAGYTF
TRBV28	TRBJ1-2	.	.	TGTGCCATCACGACGGGCAGTACGAACTATGGCTACACCTTC	CAITTGSTNYGYTF
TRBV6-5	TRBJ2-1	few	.	TGTGCCAGCAGTTACCGGTCACCTACCTACAATGAGCAGTTCTTC	CASSYRSPTYNEQFF
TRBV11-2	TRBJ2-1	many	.	TGTGCCAGCAGCTCCTATCTAGCGAATGAGCAGTTCTTC	CASSSYLANEQFF
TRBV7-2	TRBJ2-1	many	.	TGTGCCAGCAGCTTAGCCCTCCACCGTGGGCAGTTCTTC	CASSLALHRGQFF
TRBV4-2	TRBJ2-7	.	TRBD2	TGTGCCAGCAGCCCTCCGGCCGGCGGGAGGAAATACGAGCAGTACTTC	CASSPPAGGRKYEQYF
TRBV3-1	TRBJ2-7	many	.	TGTGCCAGCAGCCAGGAAAGAGACAGATACGAGCAGTACTTC	CASSQERDRYEQYF